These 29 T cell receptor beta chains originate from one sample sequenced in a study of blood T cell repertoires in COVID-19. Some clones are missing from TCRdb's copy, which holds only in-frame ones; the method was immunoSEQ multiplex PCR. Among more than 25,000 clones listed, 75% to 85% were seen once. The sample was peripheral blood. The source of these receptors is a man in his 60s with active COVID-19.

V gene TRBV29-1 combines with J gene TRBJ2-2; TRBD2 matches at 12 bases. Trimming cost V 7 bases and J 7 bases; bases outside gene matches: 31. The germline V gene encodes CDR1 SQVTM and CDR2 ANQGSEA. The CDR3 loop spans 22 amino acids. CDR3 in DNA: TGCAGCGGCTCTACCGTACAGGGGGTTCTAGCGGGAGGGCGAATTAGGATCGGGGAGCTGTTTTTT. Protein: CSGSTVQGVLAGGRIRIGELFF.

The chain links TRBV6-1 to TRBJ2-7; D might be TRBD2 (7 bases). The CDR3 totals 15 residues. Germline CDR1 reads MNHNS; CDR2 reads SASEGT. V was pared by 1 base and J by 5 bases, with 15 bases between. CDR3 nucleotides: TGTGCCAGCAGTGAAGGGGAGGGGGTCTCAGACGAGCAGTACTTC. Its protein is CASSEGEGVSDEQYF.

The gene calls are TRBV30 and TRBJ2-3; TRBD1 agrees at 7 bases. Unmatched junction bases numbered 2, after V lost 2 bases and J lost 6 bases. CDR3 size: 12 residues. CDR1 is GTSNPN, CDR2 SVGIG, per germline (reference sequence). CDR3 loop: CAWSPRGDTQYF. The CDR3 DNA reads TGTGCCTGGAGTCCCAGGGGGGATACGCAGTATTTT.

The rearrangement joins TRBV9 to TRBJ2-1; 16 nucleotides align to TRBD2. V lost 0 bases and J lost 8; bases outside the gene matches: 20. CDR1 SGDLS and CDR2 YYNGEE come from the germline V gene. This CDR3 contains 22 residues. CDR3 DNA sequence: TGTGCCAGCAGCGTAGGATCTTCGTCCGGGACTAGCGGGAGGGCCTTCATGGATGAGCAGTTCTTC. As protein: CASSVGSSSGTSGRAFMDEQFF.

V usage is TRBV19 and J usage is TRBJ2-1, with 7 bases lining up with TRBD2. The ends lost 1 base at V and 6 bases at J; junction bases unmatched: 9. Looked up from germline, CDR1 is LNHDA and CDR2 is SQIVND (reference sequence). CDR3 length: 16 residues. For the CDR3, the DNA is TGTGCCAGTAGTATAGGTGGGGCGGGAGTGGGCAATGAGCAGTTCTTC. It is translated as CASSIGGAGVGNEQFF.

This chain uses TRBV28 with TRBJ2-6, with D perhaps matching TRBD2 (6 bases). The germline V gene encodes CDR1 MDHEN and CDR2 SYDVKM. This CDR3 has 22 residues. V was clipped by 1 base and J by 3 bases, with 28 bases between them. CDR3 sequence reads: CASSLLATSRGGRKLGANVLTF. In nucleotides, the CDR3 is TGTGCCAGCAGTTTATTGGCAACTAGCCGGGGCGGTAGAAAGCTTGGGGCCAACGTCCTGACTTTC.

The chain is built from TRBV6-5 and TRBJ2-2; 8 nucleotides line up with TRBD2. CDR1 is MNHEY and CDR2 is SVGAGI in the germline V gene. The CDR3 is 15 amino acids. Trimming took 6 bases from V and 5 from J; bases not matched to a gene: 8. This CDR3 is CASRTGRERTGELFF. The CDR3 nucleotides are TGTGCCAGCAGAACCGGGAGGGAGCGGACCGGGGAGCTGTTTTTT.

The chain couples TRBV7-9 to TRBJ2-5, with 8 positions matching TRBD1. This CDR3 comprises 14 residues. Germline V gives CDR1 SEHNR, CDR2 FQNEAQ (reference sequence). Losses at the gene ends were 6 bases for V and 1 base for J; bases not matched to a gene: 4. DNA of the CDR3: TGTGCCAGCAGAGCCAGGGGGCCCCAAGAGACCCAGTACTTC. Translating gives CASRARGPQETQYF. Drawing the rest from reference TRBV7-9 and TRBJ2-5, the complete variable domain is DTGVSQNPRHKITKRGQNVTFRCDPISEHNRLYWYRQTLGQGPEFLTYFQNEAQLEKSRLLSDRFSAERPKGSFSTLEIQRTEQGDSAMYLCASRARGPQETQYFGPGTRLLVL.

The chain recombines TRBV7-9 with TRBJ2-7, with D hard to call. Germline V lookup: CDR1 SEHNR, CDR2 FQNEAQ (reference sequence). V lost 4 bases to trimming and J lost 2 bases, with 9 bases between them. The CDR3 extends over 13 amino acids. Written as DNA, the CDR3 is TGTGCCAGCAGCTCTGGCGGCCCCTACGAGCAGTACTTC. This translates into CASSSGGPYEQYF. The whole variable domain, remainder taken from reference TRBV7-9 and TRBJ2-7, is DTGVSQNPRHKITKRGQNVTFRCDPISEHNRLYWYRQTLGQGPEFLTYFQNEAQLEKSRLLSDRFSAERPKGSFSTLEIQRTEQGDSAMYLCASSSGGPYEQYFGPGTRLTVT.

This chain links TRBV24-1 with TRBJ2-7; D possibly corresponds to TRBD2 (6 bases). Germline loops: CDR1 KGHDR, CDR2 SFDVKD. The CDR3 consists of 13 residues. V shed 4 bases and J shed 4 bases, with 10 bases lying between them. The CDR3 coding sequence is TGTGCCACCAGTGACGGGGGAGCGTACGAGCAGTACTTC. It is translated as CATSDGGAYEQYF.

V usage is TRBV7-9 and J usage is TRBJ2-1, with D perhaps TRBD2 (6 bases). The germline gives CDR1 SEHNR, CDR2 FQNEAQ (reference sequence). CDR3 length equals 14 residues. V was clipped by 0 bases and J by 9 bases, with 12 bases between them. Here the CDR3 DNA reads TGTGCCAGCAGCTTAGCGGCTAGCGAGGGTGAGCAGTTCTTC. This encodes CASSLAASEGEQFF. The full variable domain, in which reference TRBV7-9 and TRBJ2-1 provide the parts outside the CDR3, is DTGVSQNPRHKITKRGQNVTFRCDPISEHNRLYWYRQTLGQGPEFLTYFQNEAQLEKSRLLSDRFSAERPKGSFSTLEIQRTEQGDSAMYLCASSLAASEGEQFFGPGTRLTVL.

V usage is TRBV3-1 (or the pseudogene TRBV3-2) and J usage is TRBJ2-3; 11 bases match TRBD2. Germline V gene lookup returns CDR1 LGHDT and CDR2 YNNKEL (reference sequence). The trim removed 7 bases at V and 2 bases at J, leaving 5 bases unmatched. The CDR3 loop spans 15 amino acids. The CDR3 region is CASNLAGGFTDTQYF. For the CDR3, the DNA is TGTGCCAGCAATCTAGCGGGAGGATTCACAGATACGCAGTATTTT.

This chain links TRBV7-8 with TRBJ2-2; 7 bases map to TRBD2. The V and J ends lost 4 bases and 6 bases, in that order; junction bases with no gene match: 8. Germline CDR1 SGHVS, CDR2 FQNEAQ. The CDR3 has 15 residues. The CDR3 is CASSSRGSGAGELFF. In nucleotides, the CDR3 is TGTGCCAGCAGCTCCCGCGGGAGTGGAGCCGGGGAGCTGTTTTTT.

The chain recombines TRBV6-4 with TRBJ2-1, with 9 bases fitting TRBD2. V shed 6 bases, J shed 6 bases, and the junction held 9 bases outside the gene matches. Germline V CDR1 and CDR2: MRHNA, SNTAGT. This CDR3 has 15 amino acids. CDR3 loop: CASSRGRASINEQFF. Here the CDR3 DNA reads TGTGCCAGCAGCCGCGGGAGGGCCAGTATCAATGAGCAGTTCTTC.

In DNA, the CDR3 is TGTGCCAGCACCCCAGGGGCGGTCTACGAGCAGTACTTC. It specifies CASTPGAVYEQYF. V gene TRBV12-3 or TRBV12-4 combines with J gene TRBJ2-7; a weak D match, TRBD1 (6 bases). The CDR3 runs to 13 residues. V lost 7 bases, J lost 3 bases, and 13 bases lay in between.

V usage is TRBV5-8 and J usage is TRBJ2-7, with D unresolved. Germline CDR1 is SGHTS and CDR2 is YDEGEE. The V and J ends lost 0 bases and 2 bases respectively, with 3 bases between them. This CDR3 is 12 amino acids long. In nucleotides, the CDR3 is TGTGCCAGCAGCTTGGCAGCCTACGAGCAGTACTTC. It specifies CASSLAAYEQYF.

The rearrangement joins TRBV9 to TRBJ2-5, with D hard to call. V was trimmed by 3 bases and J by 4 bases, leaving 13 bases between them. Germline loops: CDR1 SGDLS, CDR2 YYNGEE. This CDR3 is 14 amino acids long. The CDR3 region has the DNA TGTGCCAGCAGCGCAAACTCATATACAGAGACCCAGTACTTC. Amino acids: CASSANSYTETQYF.

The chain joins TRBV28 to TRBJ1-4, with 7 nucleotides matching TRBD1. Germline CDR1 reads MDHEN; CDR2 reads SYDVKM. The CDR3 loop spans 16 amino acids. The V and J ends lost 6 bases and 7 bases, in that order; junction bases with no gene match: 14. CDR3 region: CASRRTGNPTGEKLFF. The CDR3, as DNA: TGTGCCAGCAGACGGACAGGAAATCCCACGGGTGAAAAACTGTTTTTT. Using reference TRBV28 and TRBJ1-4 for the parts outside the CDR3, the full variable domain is DVKVTQSSRYLVKRTGEKVFLECVQDMDHENMFWYRQDPGLGLRLIYFSYDVKMKEKGDIPEGYSVSREKKERFSLILESASTNQTSMYLCASRRTGNPTGEKLFFGSGTQLSVL.

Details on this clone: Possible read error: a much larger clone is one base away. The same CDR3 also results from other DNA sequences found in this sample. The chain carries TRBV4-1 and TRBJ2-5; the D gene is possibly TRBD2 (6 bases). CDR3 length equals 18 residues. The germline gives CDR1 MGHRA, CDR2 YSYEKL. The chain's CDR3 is CASSQDPGTGADQETQYF. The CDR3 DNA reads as TGCGCCAGCAGCCAAGATCCGGGAACGGGAGCGGATCAAGAAACCCAGTACTTC.

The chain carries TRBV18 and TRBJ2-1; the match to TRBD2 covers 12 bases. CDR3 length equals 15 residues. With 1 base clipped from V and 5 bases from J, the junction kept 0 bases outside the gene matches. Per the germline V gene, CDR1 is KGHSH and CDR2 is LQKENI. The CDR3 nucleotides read TGTGCCAGCTCACCACGGACTAGCGGGGACAATGAGCAGTTCTTC. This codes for CASSPRTSGDNEQFF.

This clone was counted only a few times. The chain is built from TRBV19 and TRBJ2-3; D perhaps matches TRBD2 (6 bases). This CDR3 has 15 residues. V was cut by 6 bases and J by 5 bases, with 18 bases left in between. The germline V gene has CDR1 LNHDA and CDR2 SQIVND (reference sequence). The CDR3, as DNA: TGTGCCAGTAGCCTTCGGGCGGGATCGAAAGATACGCAGTATTTT. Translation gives CASSLRAGSKDTQYF. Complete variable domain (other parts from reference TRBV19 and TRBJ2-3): DGGITQSPKYLFRKEGQNVTLSCEQNLNHDAMYWYRQDPGQGLRLIYYSQIVNDFQKGDIAEGYSVSREKKESFPLTVTSAQKNPTAFYLCASSLRAGSKDTQYFGPGTRLTVL.

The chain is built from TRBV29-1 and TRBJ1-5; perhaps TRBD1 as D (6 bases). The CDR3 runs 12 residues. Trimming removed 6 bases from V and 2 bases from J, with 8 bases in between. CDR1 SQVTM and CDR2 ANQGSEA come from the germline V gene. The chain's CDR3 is CSVSGGNQPQHF. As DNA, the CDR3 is TGCAGCGTCTCAGGGGGCAATCAGCCCCAGCATTTT.

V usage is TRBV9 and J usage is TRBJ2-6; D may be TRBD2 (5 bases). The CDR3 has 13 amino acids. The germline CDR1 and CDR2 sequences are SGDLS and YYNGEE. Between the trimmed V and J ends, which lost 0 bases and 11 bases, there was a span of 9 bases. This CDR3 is CASSVGESYVLTF. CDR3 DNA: TGTGCCAGCAGCGTAGGGGAGAGTTACGTCCTGACTTTC.

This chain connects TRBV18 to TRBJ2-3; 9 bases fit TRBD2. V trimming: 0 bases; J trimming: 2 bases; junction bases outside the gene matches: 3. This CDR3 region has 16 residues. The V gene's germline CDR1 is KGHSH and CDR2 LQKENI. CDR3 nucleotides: TGTGCCAGCTCACCACCCGGGACTAGCTTCACAGATACGCAGTATTTT. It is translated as CASSPPGTSFTDTQYF.

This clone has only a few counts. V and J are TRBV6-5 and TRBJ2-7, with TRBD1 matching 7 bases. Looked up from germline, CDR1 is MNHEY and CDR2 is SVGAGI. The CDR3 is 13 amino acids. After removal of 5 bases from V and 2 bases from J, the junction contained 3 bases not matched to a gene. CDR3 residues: CASSPTGTYEQYF. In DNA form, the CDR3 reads TGTGCCAGCAGTCCGACAGGGACCTACGAGCAGTACTTC.

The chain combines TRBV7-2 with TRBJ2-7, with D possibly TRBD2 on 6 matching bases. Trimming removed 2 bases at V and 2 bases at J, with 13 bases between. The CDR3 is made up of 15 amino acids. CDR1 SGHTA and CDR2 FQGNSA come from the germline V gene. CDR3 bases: TGTGCCAGCAGCTTATTGGGCGGGGAGACCTACGAGCAGTACTTC. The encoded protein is CASSLLGGETYEQYF. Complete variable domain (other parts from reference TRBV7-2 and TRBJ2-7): GAGVSQSPSNKVTEKGKDVELRCDPISGHTALYWYRQSLGQGLEFLIYFQGNSAPDKSGLPSDRFSAERTGGSVSTLTIQRTQQEDSAVYLCASSLLGGETYEQYFGPGTRLTVT.

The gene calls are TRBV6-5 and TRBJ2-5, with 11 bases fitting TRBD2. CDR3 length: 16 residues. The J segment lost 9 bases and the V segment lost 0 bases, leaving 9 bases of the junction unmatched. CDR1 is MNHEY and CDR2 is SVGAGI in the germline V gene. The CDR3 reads CASSYSVTSGRWPQYF. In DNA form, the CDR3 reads TGTGCCAGCAGTTACTCGGTCACTAGCGGGAGATGGCCCCAGTACTTC.

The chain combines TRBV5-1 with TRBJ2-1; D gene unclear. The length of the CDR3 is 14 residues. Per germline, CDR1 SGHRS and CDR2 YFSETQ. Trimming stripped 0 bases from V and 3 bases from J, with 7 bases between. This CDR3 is CASSLVSGYNEQFF. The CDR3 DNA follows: TGCGCCAGCAGCTTGGTATCCGGCTACAATGAGCAGTTCTTC.

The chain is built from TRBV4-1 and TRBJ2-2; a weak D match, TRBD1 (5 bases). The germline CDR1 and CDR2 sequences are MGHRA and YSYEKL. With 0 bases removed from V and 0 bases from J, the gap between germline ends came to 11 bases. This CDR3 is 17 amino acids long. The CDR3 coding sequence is TGCGCCAGCAGCCAAGAGGGGCTACAAGCGAACACCGGGGAGCTGTTTTTT. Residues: CASSQEGLQANTGELFF.